The entry below describes one T cell receptor (beta chain). Its specific antigen is unknown. Per-nucleotide qualities are absent, and no much larger clonotype sits a single base away. The immunoSEQ Assay, a bias-controlled multiplex PCR, was used to amplify TCRbeta CDR3 regions from genomic DNA. The study's processing was this. The number of nucleated cells in each sample was estimated from the amplification of reference gene primers within the assay. To quantify the absolute abundance of each unique TCRbeta CDR3 rearrangement, sequence reads were collapsed and filtered. For each sample, productive Simpson clonality was calculated by taking the square root of Simpson's diversity index across productive rearrangements. TCRdb limited this immuneACCESS table to in-frame rearrangements with V and J called. A share of clones is missing; checked studies link under half to unresolved V genes, and the rest is unexplained. V, J and clone size were drawn from that table, and D and trimming were deduced from the DNA. The table for this sample lists some 100,000 clones; approximately 90% of them were counted only once. Of the sample, over 7% is held by the ten largest clones.

These data come from a study of blood T cell repertoires in COVID-19 (TCRdb year 2020). Notes on the research overall: The collaborator samples originated in the United States, Italy and Spain and spanned the acute and convalescent phases of COVID-19. The prospective study material was composed of cDNA or gDNA derived from T cells, B-cell-depleted T cells, or PBMCs. The dataset comprised deeply sampled blood TCRbeta repertoires from subjects exposed to, actively infected with, or recovered from COVID-19. The repertoires were made available in a free public database intended to serve as a resource for research on the immune response to SARS-CoV-2. Samples were obtained from the ongoing ImmuneRACE study (first 160 participants) and from 1,200 or so subjects provided by 6 global collaborators. Sample metadata almost always included a de-identified subject ID, COVID-19 status, age in years and sex. HLA class I and class II types, where available, came from metadata supplied by the sample provider rather than from assay-based typing.

Whole blood was collected in K2EDTA tubes by collaborating institutions according to the institutions' own protocols. For TCRbeta analysis, collaborator samples were shipped as frozen whole blood, as isolated PBMCs, or as DNA extracted from either sample type. Overall study results and their limits: The amount of clinical and demographic metadata varied by source and participant and was provided uncurated.

From V the trimming removes 5 bases and from J it removes 3 bases, while the gene matches leave 9 bases of the junction unaccounted for. The CDR1 and CDR2 encoded by the germline V gene (reference sequence) are MNHEY and SMNVEV. The CDR3 goes from the cysteine to the phenylalanine over 16 residues. Just CDR3 DNA is preserved here, 48 bases in frame from base 1. The sequence was collected from a human donor in a cohort sampled during active COVID-19. The sample consisted of peripheral blood. The chain is encoded by TRBV27 joined to TRBJ2-5; TRBD2 lines up with 10 middle nucleotides. The CDR3 sequence is CASSQNVGTSEETQYF. The bases read TGTGCCAGCAGTCAAAATGTCGGGACTAGCGAAGAGACCCAGTACTTC.